The rows below give T cell receptor beta chains drawn from one sample of a study of blood T cell repertoires in COVID-19. Data came from immunoSEQ multiplex PCR; TCRdb stores just in-frame clones and leaves some out. The sample lists hundreds of thousands of clones; about 82% were seen once. Specimen: peripheral blood. The receptors stem from a woman of 80 years or more with acute or convalescent COVID-19. The CDR3 runs from the conserved cysteine through the conserved F or W. A D gene is named only where the DNA matches it firmly. Some rows mark clone size as missing; the rest say once, few, many or name a class of expanded clone.

CAISDVSRGSSGANVLTF	TGTGCCATCAGTGATGTTAGCAGGGGGAGCTCTGGGGCCAACGTCCTGACTTTC	TRBD1	TRBV10-3	TRBJ2-6	NA
CASSFRAADFGYTF	TGTGCCAGTAGTTTCAGGGCCGCCGATTTTGGCTACACCTTC	NA	TRBV19	TRBJ1-2	NA
CASSQVTYEQYF	TGTGCCAGCAGCCAGGTGACCTACGAGCAGTACTTC	NA	TRBV11-1	TRBJ2-7	once
CASNPSLTGTYGYTF	TGTGCCAGTAATCCCTCCCTCACAGGAACCTATGGCTACACCTTC	NA	TRBV19	TRBJ1-2	NA
CASSEVGTGLGYTF	TGTGCCAGCAGTGAAGTCGGGACAGGGCTTGGCTACACCTTC	TRBD1	TRBV6-1	TRBJ1-2	NA
CASSPPGGGPNTGELFF	TGTGCCAGCAGCCCACCCGGGGGGGGGCCAAACACCGGGGAGCTGTTTTTT	TRBD2	TRBV9	TRBJ2-2	NA
CASSLAGGDETQYF	TGCGCCAGCAGCTTGGCGGGAGGGGACGAGACCCAGTACTTC	TRBD2	TRBV5-1	TRBJ2-5	NA
CASSVGTAGSPLHF	TGTGCCAGCAGCGTAGGGACAGCCGGTTCACCCCTCCACTTT	NA	TRBV9	TRBJ1-6	NA
CASAGATEAFF	TGTGCCAGCGCAGGGGCCACTGAAGCTTTCTTT	NA	TRBV7-9	TRBJ1-1	once
CASSLGTGYEQYF	TGTGCCAGCAGCTTAGGGACAGGCTACGAGCAGTACTTC	TRBD1	TRBV5-6	TRBJ2-7	NA
CASSIGGGGANTGELFF	TGTGCCAGTAGTATAGGGGGAGGGGGGGCGAACACCGGGGAGCTGTTTTTT	NA	TRBV19	TRBJ2-2	NA
CASRPTQGNNSPLHF	TGTGCCAGCCGCCCTACACAGGGTAACAATTCACCCCTCCACTTT	NA	TRBV28	TRBJ1-6	NA
CASSSDAGQPGNTIYF	TGTGCCAGCAGCTCGGACGCGGGACAGCCTGGAAACACCATATATTTT	TRBD1	TRBV5-6	TRBJ1-3	few
CASSRRGHEQYF	TGTGCCAGCAGTCGAAGGGGGCACGAGCAGTACTTC	TRBD1	TRBV6-5	TRBJ2-7	NA
CASSDSGSSYEQYF	TGCGCCAGCAGCGATAGCGGGAGCTCCTACGAGCAGTACTTC	TRBD2	TRBV5-1	TRBJ2-7	NA
CASSVAPRQGSTGELFF	TGTGCCAGCAGCGTAGCCCCTAGACAGGGAAGCACCGGGGAGCTGTTTTTT	TRBD1	TRBV9	TRBJ2-2	NA
CASRGLAENYEQYF	TGCGCCAGCAGGGGTTTGGCGGAAAACTACGAGCAGTACTTC	NA	TRBV10-2	TRBJ2-7	NA
CASSARLAESSYEQYF	TGTGCCAGCAGCGCGAGACTAGCGGAAAGCTCCTACGAGCAGTACTTC	TRBD2	TRBV7-9	TRBJ2-7	NA
CASSQSGKQAKNIQYF	TGTGCCAGCAGCCAGTCAGGGAAACAAGCCAAAAACATTCAGTACTTC	NA	TRBV14	TRBJ2-4	NA
CSVDRYGSYNEQFF	TGCAGCGTTGACAGGTATGGGTCCTACAATGAGCAGTTCTTC	NA	TRBV29-1	TRBJ2-1	NA
CASSLAGARDHTDTQYF	TGCGCCAGCAGTTTGGCGGGAGCGCGGGATCACACAGATACGCAGTATTTT	TRBD2	TRBV5-1	TRBJ2-3	NA
CAWSFSGTGNQPQHF	TGTGCCTGGAGTTTTTCAGGGACAGGCAATCAGCCCCAGCATTTT	TRBD1	TRBV30	TRBJ1-5	NA
CASSLSRDTEAFF	TGCGCCAGCAGCTTGTCCCGGGACACTGAAGCTTTCTTT	NA	TRBV5-1	TRBJ1-1	few
CASSQERARVRSPLHF	TGTGCCAGCAGCCAAGAGAGGGCAAGGGTCAGGTCACCCCTCCACTTT	NA	TRBV3-1/TRBV3-2	TRBJ1-6	few